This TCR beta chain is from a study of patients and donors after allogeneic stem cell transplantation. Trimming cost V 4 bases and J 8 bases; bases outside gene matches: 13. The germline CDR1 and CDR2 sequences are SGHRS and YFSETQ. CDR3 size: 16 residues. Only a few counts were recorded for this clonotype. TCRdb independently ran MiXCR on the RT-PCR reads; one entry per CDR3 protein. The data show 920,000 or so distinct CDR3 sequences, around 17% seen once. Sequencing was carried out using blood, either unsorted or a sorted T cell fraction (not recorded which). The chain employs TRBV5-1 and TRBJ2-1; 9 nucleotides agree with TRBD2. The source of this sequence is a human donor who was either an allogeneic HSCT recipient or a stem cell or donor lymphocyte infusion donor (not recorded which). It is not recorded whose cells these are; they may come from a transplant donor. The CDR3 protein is CASSNSLAGGPYEQFF. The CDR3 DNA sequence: TGCGCCAGCAGCAATTCCTTGGCGGGAGGGCCCTATGAGCAGTTCTTC.